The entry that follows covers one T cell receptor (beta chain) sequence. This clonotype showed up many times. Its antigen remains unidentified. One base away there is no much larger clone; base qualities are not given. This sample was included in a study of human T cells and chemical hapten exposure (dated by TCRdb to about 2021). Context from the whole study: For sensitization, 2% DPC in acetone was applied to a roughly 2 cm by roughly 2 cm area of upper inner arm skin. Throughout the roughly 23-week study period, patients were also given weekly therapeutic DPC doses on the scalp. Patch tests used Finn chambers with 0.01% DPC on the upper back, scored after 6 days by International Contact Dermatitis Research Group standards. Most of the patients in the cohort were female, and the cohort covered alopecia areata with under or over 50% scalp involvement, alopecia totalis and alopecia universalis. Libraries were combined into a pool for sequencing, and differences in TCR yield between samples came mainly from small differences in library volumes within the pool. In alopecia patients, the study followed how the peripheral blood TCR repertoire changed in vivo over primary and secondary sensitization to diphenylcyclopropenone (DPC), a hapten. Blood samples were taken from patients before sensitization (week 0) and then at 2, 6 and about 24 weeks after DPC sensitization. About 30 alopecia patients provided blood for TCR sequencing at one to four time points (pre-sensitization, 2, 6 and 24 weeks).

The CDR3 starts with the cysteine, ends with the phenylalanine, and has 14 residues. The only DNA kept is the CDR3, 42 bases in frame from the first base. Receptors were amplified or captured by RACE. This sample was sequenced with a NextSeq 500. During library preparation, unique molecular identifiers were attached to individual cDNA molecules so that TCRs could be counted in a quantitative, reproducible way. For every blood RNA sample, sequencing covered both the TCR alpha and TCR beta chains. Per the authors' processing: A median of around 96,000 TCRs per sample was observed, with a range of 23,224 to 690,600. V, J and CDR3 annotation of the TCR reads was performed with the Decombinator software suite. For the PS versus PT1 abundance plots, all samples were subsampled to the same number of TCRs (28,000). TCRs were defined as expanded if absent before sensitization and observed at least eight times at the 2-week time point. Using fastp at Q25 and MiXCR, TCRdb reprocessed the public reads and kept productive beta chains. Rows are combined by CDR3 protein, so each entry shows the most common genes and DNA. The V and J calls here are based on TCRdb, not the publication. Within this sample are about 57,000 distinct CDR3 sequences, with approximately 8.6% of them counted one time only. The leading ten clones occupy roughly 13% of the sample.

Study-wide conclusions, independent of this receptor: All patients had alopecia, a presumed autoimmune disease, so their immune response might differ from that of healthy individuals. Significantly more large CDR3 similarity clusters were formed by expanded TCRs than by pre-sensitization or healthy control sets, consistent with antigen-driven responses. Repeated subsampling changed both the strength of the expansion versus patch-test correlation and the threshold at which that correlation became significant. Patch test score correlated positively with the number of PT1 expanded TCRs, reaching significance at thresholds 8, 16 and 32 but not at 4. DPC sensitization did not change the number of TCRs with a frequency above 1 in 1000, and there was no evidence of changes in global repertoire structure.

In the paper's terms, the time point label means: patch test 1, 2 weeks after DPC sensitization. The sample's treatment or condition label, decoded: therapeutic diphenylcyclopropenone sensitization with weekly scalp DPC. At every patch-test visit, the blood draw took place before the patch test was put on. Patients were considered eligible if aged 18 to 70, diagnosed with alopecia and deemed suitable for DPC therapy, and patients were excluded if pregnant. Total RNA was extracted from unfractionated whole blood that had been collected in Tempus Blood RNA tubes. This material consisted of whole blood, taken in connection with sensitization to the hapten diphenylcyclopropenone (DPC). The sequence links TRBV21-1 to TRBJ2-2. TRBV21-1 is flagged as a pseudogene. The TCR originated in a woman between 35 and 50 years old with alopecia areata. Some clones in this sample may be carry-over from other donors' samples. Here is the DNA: TGTGCCAGCAGCAAATACCTTAACACCGGGGAGCTGTTTTTT. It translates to CASSKYLNTGELFF.